Listed below are T cell receptor beta chains from one sample, sequenced in a study of T cells after somatic rescue of genetic block. The table came from immunoSEQ multiplex PCR; TCRdb's copy has only in-frame clones and leaves some out. The table has about 70,000 clones, 90% to 95% seen once. Sample: peripheral blood mononuclear cells (PBMCs). All receptors come from a middle-aged man. Both conserved end residues are part of each CDR3. The D gene is left open where the match is weak. Not all rows give a size; the values are once, few, many and, for expanded clones, a class.

D gene	clone size	J gene	CDR3 length	V gene	CDR3 protein	CDR3 DNA
NA	few	TRBJ1-5	13	TRBV10-3	CAISRDGNQPQHF	TGTGCCATCAGCAGGGACGGGAATCAGCCCCAGCATTTT
NA	NA	TRBJ2-5	15	TRBV2	CASSVQGLIFETQYF	TGTGCCAGCAGTGTCCAGGGGTTGATTTTTGAGACCCAGTACTTC
TRBD1	NA	TRBJ1-2	17	TRBV5-1	CASSASAGTGILGGYTF	TGCGCCAGCAGCGCCTCTGCCGGGACAGGGATTTTGGGTGGCTACACCTTC
NA	NA	TRBJ2-5	15	TRBV7-9	CASSLGVGGRETQYF	TGTGCCAGCAGCTTAGGTGTCGGAGGGCGAGAGACCCAGTACTTC
TRBD1	NA	TRBJ2-7	15	TRBV5-6	CASRAYGTGAYEQYF	TGTGCCAGCAGAGCTTACGGAACAGGGGCCTACGAGCAGTACTTC
NA	NA	TRBJ2-2	18	TRBV4-2	CASSQVGAGTTNTGELFF	TGTGCCAGCAGCCAAGTAGGAGCCGGGACAACGAACACCGGGGAGCTGTTTTTT
NA	NA	TRBJ2-5	14	TRBV29-1	CSVSLAGTTETQYF	TGCAGCGTTTCCCTCGCGGGGACGACGGAGACCCAGTACTTC
NA	NA	TRBJ2-7	14	TRBV7-2	CASSDRGLVYEQYF	TGTGCCAGCAGCGACAGGGGACTAGTCTACGAGCAGTACTTC
NA	NA	TRBJ2-1	15	TRBV7-9	CASSDRTPIYNEQFF	TGTGCCAGCAGCGACCGGACACCCATCTACAATGAGCAGTTCTTC
TRBD1	NA	TRBJ1-1	18	TRBV11-2	CASSSEYQTGAMNTEAFF	TGTGCCAGCAGCTCGGAATACCAGACAGGGGCCATGAACACTGAAGCTTTCTTT